Listed here are 9 T cell receptor beta chains from one sample, sequenced in a study of shared T cell receptors in the human thymus. Generated by immunoSEQ multiplex PCR, the TCRdb table keeps only in-frame clones and is missing some. This sample has fewer than 700,000 clones; around nine tenths occur once, and the top ten carry roughly 0.0097%. These data were also filed under a second study, of human thymus T cells.

Material for sequencing was thymocytes. The receptor source for this set is a boy less than two years old with a congenital heart defect.

The rearrangement links TRBV9 to TRBJ2-1; 9 positions match TRBD2. V lost 1 base, J lost 6 bases, and 5 bases stayed unmatched. This CDR3 spans 15 amino acids. Germline loops: CDR1 SGDLS, CDR2 YYNGEE. CDR3 nucleotide sequence: TGTGCCAGCAGCGTAACCGGGACTAGCACCAATGAGCAGTTCTTC. It encodes CASSVTGTSTNEQFF.

The V and J genes are TRBV28 and TRBJ2-3, with 9 bases matching TRBD2. The CDR3 runs to 20 residues. Trimming cost V 5 bases and J 0 bases; bases outside gene matches: 18. Germline assignment: CDR1 MDHEN and CDR2 SYDVKM. The CDR3 DNA reads as TGTGCCAGCAGTCCCGCTCTAGCTAGCGGGGCACAGACTAGCACAGATACGCAGTATTTT. Amino acids: CASSPALASGAQTSTDTQYF.

The rearrangement joins TRBV5-6 to TRBJ2-5, with D maybe TRBD1 (6 bases). Germline CDR1 reads SGHDT; CDR2 reads YYEEEE. Between the trimmed V and J ends, which lost 4 bases and 2 bases, there was a span of 18 bases. CDR3 length: 16 residues. The CDR3 coding sequence is TGTGCCAGCAGCCCCGGAGGACAGTCGGGTCAAGAGACCCAGTACTTC. This gives the protein CASSPGGQSGQETQYF.

The V gene is TRBV19, the J gene TRBJ2-7, with a weak D call TRBD1 (6 bases). The CDR3 sequence is 15 residues long. CDR1 LNHDA and CDR2 SQIVND come from the germline V gene (reference sequence). V was shortened by 6 bases and J by 3 bases, with 18 bases between the two germline ends. The CDR3 bases are TGTGCCAGTAGCCGGACCACAGGGTACATCTACGAGCAGTACTTC. Protein product: CASSRTTGYIYEQYF.

The gene calls are TRBV13 and TRBJ2-7, with a possible D match to TRBD2 (7 bases). Germline-derived CDR1 and CDR2 are PRHDT and FYEKMQ (reference sequence). The germline V and J ends were trimmed by 1 base and 7 bases, with 29 bases remaining between them. The CDR3 length is 19 residues. In DNA, the CDR3 is TGTGCCAGCAGCTTAGACCACTCTACAGGTATCAAGGGGAGGGGGGAGCAGTACTTC. Amino acid sequence: CASSLDHSTGIKGRGEQYF.

The chain employs TRBV4-2 and TRBJ2-7; TRBD2 matches 9 bases. V gave up 0 bases and J gave up 2 bases; unmatched junction bases: 8. From germline, CDR1 is LGHNA and CDR2 YNFKEQ. The CDR3 extends over 17 amino acids. The CDR3 region has the DNA TGTGCCAGCAGCCAAGACGCGGGTAGCGGGAGACCCTACGAGCAGTACTTC. Its protein product is CASSQDAGSGRPYEQYF.

A single count supports this clone. The chain has TRBV14 and TRBJ2-7, with TRBD2 matching 10 bases. The CDR3 runs 17 residues. With 1 base clipped from V and 5 bases from J, the junction kept 11 bases outside the gene matches. Germline lookup yields CDR1 SGHDN and CDR2 FVKESK. DNA of the CDR3: TGTGCCAGCAGCCAAGGGCTCGAGCGGGAGGGCCTCAACGAGCAGTACTTC. Translated, it gives CASSQGLEREGLNEQYF.

The chain is built from TRBV5-6 and TRBJ1-2; TRBD1 aligns across 10 bases. The CDR3 consists of 17 residues. The germline gives CDR1 SGHDT, CDR2 YYEEEE. Trimming took 4 bases from V and 3 from J; bases not matched to a gene: 12. CDR3 sequence (DNA): TGTGCCAGCAGCAGGTGGGCCGGGACAGGGGCGCACTATGGCTACACCTTC. Amino acids: CASSRWAGTGAHYGYTF.

The chain joins TRBV7-2 to TRBJ2-5, with 7 bases matching TRBD2. V lost 5 bases, J lost 9 bases, and 15 bases stayed unmatched. CDR3 length: 15 residues. Per germline, CDR1 SGHTA and CDR2 FQGNSA. Written as DNA, the CDR3 is TGTGCCAGCAGCCATGAGGGTAGCGGGCCCAGGGCCCAGTACTTC. Protein sequence: CASSHEGSGPRAQYF.